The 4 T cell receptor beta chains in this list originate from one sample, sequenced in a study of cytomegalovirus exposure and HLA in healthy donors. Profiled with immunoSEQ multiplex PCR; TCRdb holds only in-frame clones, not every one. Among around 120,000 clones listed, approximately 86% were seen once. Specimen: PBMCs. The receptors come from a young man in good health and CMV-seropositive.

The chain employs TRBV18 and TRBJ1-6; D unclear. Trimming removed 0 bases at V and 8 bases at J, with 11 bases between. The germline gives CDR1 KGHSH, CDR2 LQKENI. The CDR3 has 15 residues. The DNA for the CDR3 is TGTGCCAGCTCACCACCCGGTTTAGCTTATTCACCCCTCCACTTT. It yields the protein CASSPPGLAYSPLHF.

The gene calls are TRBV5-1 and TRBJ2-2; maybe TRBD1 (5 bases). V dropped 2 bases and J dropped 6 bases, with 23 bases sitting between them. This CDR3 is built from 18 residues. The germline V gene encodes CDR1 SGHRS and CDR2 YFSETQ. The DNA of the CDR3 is TGCGCCAGCAGCTTTAGGACAAATTTCAAAGAAAAATCCGGGGAGCTGTTTTTT. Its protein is CASSFRTNFKEKSGELFF.

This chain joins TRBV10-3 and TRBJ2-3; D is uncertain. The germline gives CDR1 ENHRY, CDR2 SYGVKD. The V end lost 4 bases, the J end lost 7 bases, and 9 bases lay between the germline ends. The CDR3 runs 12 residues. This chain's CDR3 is CAISVQKNTQYF. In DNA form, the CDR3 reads TGTGCCATCAGTGTCCAGAAGAATACGCAGTATTTT.

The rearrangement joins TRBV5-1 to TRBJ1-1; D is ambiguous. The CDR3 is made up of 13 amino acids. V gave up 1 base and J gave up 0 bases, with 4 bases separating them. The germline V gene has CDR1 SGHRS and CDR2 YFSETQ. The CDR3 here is CASSLYMNTEAFF. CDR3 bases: TGCGCCAGCAGCTTGTATATGAACACTGAAGCTTTCTTT.